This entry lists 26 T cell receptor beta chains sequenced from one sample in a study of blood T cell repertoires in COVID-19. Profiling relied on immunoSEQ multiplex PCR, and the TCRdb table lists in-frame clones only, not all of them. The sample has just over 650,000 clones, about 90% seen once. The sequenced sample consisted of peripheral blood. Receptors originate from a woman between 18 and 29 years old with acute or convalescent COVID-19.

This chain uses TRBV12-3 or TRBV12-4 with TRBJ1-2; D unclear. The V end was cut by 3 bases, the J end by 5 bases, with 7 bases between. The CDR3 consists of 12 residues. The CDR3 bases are TGTGCCAGCAGTTTTTCGCGGTATGGCTACACCTTC. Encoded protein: CASSFSRYGYTF.

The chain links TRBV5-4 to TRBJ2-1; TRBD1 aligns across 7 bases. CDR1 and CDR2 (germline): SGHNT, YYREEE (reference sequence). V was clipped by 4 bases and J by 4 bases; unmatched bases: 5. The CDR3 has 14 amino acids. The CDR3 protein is CASSKDRVYNEQFF. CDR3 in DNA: TGTGCCAGCAGCAAAGACAGGGTTTACAATGAGCAGTTCTTC.

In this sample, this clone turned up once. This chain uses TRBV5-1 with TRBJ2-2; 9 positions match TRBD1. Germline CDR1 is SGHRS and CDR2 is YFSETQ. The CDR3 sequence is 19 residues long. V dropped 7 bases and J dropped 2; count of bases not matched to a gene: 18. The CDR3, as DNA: TGCGCCAGCTCTCTACATTACCGGGACAGGGTAGGAAACACCGGGGAGCTGTTTTTT. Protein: CASSLHYRDRVGNTGELFF.

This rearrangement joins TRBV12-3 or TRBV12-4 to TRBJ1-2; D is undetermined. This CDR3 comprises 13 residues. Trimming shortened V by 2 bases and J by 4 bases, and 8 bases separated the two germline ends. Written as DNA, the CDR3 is TGTGCCAGCAGTTTAAGGTGGGCCTATGGCTACACCTTC. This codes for CASSLRWAYGYTF.

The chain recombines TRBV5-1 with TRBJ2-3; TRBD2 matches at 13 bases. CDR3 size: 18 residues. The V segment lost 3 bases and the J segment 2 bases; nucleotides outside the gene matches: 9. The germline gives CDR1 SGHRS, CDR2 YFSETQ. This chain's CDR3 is CASSSPGLAGLPTDTQYF. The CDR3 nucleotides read TGCGCCAGCAGCTCTCCGGGACTAGCGGGACTCCCCACAGATACGCAGTATTTT.

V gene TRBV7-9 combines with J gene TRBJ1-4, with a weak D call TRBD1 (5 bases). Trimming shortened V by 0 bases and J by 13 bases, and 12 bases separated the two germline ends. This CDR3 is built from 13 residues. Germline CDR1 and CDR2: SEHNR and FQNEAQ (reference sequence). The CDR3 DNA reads TGTGCCAGCAGCTTAGCGCAAAGGGGCGCACTGTTTTTT. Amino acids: CASSLAQRGALFF. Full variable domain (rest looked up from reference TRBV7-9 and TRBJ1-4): DTGVSQNPRHKITKRGQNVTFRCDPISEHNRLYWYRQTLGQGPEFLTYFQNEAQLEKSRLLSDRFSAERPKGSFSTLEIQRTEQGDSAMYLCASSLAQRGALFFGSGTQLSVL.

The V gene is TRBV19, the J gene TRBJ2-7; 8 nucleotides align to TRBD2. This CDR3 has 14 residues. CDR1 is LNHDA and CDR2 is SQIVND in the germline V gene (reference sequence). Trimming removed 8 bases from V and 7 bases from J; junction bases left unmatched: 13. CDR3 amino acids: CASHGRGGAEEQYF. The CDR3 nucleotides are TGTGCCAGTCACGGTCGGGGGGGCGCGGAAGAGCAGTACTTC.

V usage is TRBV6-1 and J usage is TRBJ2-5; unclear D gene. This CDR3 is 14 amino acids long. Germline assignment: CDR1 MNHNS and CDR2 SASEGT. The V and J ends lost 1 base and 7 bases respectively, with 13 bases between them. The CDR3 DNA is TGTGCCAGCAGTGAAGGCCCCTCCAAACTGACCCAGTACTTC. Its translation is CASSEGPSKLTQYF.

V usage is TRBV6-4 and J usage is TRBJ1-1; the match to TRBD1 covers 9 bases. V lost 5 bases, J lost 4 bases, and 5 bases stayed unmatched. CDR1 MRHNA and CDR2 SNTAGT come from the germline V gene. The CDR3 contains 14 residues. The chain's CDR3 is CASSPGQGSTEAFF. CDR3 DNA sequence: TGTGCCAGCAGTCCGGGACAGGGATCCACTGAAGCTTTCTTT.

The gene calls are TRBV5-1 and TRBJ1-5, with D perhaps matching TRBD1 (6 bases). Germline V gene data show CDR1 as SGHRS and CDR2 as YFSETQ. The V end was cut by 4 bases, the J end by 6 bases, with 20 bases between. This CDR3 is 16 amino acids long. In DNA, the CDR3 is TGCGCCAGCAGCCCGGTAGGGGGACCGACGTCTCAGCCCCAGCATTTT. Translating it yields CASSPVGGPTSQPQHF.

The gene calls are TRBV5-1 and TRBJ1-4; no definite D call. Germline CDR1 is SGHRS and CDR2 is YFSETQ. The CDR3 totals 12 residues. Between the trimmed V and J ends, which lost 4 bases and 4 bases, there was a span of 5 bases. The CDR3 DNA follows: TGCGCCAGCAGCGCGAATAATGAAAAACTGTTTTTT. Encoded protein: CASSANNEKLFF. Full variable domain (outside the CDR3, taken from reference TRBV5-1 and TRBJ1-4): KAGVTQTPRYLIKTRGQQVTLSCSPISGHRSVSWYQQTPGQGLQFLFEYFSETQRNKGNFPGRFSGRQFSNSRSEMNVSTLELGDSALYLCASSANNEKLFFGSGTQLSVL.

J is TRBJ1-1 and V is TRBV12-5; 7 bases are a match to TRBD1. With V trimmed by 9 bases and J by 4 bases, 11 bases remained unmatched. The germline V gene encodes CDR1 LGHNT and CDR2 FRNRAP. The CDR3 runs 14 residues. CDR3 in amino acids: CASEDRVCGTEAFF. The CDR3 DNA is TGTGCTAGCGAAGACAGGGTTTGCGGCACTGAAGCTTTCTTT.

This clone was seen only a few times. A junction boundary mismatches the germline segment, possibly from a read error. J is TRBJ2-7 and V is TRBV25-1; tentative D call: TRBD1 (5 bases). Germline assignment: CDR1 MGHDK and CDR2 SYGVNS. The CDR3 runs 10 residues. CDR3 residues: CASSALRQHF. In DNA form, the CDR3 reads TGTGCCAGCAGTGCCTTAAGACAGCACTTC.

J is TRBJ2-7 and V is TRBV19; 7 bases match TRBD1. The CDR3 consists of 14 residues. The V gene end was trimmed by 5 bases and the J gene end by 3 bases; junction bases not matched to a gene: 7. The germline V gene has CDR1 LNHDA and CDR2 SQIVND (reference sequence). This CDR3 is CASSPGQTHYEQYF. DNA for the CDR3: TGTGCCAGTAGTCCGGGACAGACACACTACGAGCAGTACTTC. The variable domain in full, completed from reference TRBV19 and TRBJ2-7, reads DGGITQSPKYLFRKEGQNVTLSCEQNLNHDAMYWYRQDPGQGLRLIYYSQIVNDFQKGDIAEGYSVSREKKESFPLTVTSAQKNPTAFYLCASSPGQTHYEQYFGPGTRLTVT.

CDR3 nucleotides: TGTGCCACCAGCAGAGGACGGATTCCACAGGGCCGGGGAGGCTACACCTTC. Amino acid sequence: CATSRGRIPQGRGGYTF. The chain recombines TRBV15 with TRBJ1-2; weak D call: TRBD1 (6 bases). Germline CDR1 reads LNHNV; CDR2 reads YYDKDF (reference sequence). This CDR3 spans 17 amino acids. Trimming removed 1 base at V and 8 bases at J, with 23 bases between.

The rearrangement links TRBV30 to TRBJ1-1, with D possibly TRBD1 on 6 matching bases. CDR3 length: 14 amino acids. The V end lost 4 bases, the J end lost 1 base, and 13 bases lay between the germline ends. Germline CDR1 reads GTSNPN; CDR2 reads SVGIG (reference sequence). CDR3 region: CAWNPDRPNTEAFF. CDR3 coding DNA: TGTGCCTGGAACCCAGACAGGCCGAACACTGAAGCTTTCTTT.

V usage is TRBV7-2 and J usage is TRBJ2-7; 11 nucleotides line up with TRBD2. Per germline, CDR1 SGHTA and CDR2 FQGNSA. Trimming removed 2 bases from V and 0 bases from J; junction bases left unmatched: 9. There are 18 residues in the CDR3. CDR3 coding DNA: TGTGCCAGCAGCTTATATCTAGCGGGGGGCACCTCCTCCTACGAGCAGTACTTC. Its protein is CASSLYLAGGTSSYEQYF. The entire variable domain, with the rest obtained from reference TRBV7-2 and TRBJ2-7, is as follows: GAGVSQSPSNKVTEKGKDVELRCDPISGHTALYWYRQSLGQGLEFLIYFQGNSAPDKSGLPSDRFSAERTGGSVSTLTIQRTQQEDSAVYLCASSLYLAGGTSSYEQYFGPGTRLTVT.

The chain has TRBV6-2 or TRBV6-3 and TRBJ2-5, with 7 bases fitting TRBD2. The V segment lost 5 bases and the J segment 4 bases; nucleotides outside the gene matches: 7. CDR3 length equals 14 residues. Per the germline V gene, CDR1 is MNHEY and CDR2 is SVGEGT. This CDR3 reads CASSRPPGGETQYF. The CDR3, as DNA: TGTGCCAGCAGTCGCCCCCCGGGAGGAGAGACCCAGTACTTC.

CDR3 in DNA: TGTGCCAGCAGCCATCTACCTACTTTGACAGCGAACACTGAAGCTTTCTTT. It encodes CASSHLPTLTANTEAFF. The chain is built from TRBV5-5 and TRBJ1-1; D might be TRBD1 (5 bases). Germline V lookup: CDR1 SGHKS, CDR2 YYEKEE (reference sequence). Trimming left V 4 bases short and J 1 base short, with 20 bases between. The CDR3 is 17 amino acids.

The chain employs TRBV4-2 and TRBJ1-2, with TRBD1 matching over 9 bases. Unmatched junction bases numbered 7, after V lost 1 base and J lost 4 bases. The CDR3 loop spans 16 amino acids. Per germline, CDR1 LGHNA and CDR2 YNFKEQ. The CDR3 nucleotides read TGTGCCAGCAGCCAAGCCACGGGACAGGGCGGCTATGGCTACACCTTC. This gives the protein CASSQATGQGGYGYTF.

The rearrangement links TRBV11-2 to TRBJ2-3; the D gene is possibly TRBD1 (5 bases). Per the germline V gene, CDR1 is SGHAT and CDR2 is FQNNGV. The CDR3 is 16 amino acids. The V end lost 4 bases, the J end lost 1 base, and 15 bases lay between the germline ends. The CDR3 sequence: CASSSGVGPGTDTQYF. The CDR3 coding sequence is TGTGCCAGCAGCTCCGGAGTGGGGCCGGGCACAGATACGCAGTATTTT.

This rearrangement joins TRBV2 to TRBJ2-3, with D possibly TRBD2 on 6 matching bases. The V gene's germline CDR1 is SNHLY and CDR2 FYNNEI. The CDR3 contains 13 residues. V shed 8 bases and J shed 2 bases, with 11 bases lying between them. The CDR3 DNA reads TGTGCCAGCTGGGACTTTGACACAGATACGCAGTATTTT. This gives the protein CASWDFDTDTQYF.

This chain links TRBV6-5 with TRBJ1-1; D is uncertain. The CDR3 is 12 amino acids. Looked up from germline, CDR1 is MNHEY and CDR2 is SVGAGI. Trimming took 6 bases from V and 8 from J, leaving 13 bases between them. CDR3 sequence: CASRTEGGEAFF. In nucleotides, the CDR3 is TGTGCCAGCAGGACGGAGGGCGGGGAAGCTTTCTTT.

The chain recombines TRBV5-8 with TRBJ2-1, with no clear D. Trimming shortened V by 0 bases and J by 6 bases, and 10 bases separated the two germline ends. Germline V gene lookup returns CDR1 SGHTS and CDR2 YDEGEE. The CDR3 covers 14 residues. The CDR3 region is CASSLVWSSNEQFF. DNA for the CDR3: TGTGCCAGCAGCTTGGTTTGGTCGAGCAATGAGCAGTTCTTC.

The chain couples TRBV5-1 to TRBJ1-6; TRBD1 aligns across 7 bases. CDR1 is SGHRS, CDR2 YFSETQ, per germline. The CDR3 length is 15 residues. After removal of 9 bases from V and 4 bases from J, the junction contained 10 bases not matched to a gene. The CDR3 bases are TGCGCCACTACTACAGGGGACGCTTATAATTCACCCCTCCACTTT. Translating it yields CATTTGDAYNSPLHF.

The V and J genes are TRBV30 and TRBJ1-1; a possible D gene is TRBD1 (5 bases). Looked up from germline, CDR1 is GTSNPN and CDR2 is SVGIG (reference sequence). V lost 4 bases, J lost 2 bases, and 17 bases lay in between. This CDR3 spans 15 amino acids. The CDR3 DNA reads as TGTGCCTGGAACAAGGAGGGGCGTAGTAACACTGAAGCTTTCTTT. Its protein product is CAWNKEGRSNTEAFF.